Detailed here is one TCR beta chain. Its antigen remains unknown. Construction of TCR beta libraries was performed using quantitative 5'-RACE with molecular barcodes. TCRdb re-called the 5' RACE reads with MiXCR, one entry per CDR3 protein. The sample lists roughly 140,000 distinct CDR3 sequences; under 45% were seen once. These data belong to a study of CD8 T cells in ankylosing spondylitis. Findings and caveats of the study: Clones that were linked to disease were CD8+ and were relatively rare in peripheral blood. Earlier studies detected some motif variants in reactive arthritis synovial fluid and blood.

Trimming removed 6 bases from V and 2 bases from J; junction bases left unmatched: 6. Germline CDR1 SGHVS, CDR2 FQNEAQ. The CDR3 totals 15 residues. The TCR comes from a male donor with ankylosing spondylitis. The sequenced sample was synovial fluid, either unsorted or a sorted T cell fraction (not recorded which). The chain is built from TRBV7-8 and TRBJ2-7; the match to TRBD2 covers 11 bases. CDR3 DNA: TGTGCCAGCAGATATCTAGCGGGGGGCACCTACGAGCAGTACTTC. As protein: CASRYLAGGTYEQYF.